One and the same sample provided the 8 T cell receptor beta chains below, sequenced in a study of cytomegalovirus exposure and HLA in healthy donors. TCRdb's table, derived via immunoSEQ multiplex PCR, lists solely in-frame clones and lacks some. The table shows more than 300,000 clones, with 70% to 90% occurring only once. Input material: PBMCs. These receptors came from a woman between 18 and 29 years old in good health and CMV-seronegative.

The chain links TRBV6-1 to TRBJ2-7; unclear D gene. CDR1 is MNHNS, CDR2 SASEGT, per germline. V was clipped by 7 bases and J by 2 bases, with 12 bases between them. The CDR3 is made up of 13 amino acids. The CDR3 coding sequence is TGTGCCAGCACCCCCCCGGGTACCTACGAGCAGTACTTC. It codes for CASTPPGTYEQYF.

V gene TRBV28 combines with J gene TRBJ1-4; no reliable D call. V was pared by 4 bases and J by 4 bases, with 7 bases between. Germline V gene sequence: CDR1 MDHEN, CDR2 SYDVKM. This CDR3 has 13 residues. CDR3 amino acids: CASSSTRNEKLFF. In DNA form, the CDR3 reads TGTGCCAGCAGTTCTACGCGTAATGAAAAACTGTTTTTT.

The chain couples TRBV5-1 to TRBJ2-1, with 10 bases identical to TRBD2. CDR3 length equals 20 residues. The germline V gene has CDR1 SGHRS and CDR2 YFSETQ. V lost 1 base to trimming and J lost 0 bases; unmatched junction nucleotides: 13. The CDR3 DNA follows: TGCGCCAGCAGCTTGTTAGCGGGAGGAGTAAGGGGGAACTCCTACAATGAGCAGTTCTTC. The encoded protein is CASSLLAGGVRGNSYNEQFF.

This chain joins TRBV6-4 and TRBJ2-7; the D gene is possibly TRBD1 (6 bases). The CDR3 runs to 13 residues. Trimming stripped 3 bases from V and 3 bases from J, with 9 bases between. CDR1 MRHNA and CDR2 SNTAGT come from the germline V gene. In DNA, the CDR3 is TGTGCCAGCAGTGAGAAACAGGGCTACGAGCAGTACTTC. Its translation is CASSEKQGYEQYF.

This chain links TRBV5-1 with TRBJ2-7; a possible D gene is TRBD2 (5 bases). The CDR3 consists of 15 residues. Germline values: CDR1 SGHRS, CDR2 YFSETQ. Trimming left V 3 bases short and J 0 bases short, with 13 bases between. The CDR3 spells CASSSGSTRSYEQYF. Here the CDR3 DNA reads TGCGCCAGCAGCTCGGGGAGTACCCGCTCCTACGAGCAGTACTTC.

The chain combines TRBV27 with TRBJ1-1; TRBD1 matches at 8 bases. The CDR3 has 13 residues. CDR1 MNHEY and CDR2 SMNVEV come from the germline V gene (reference sequence). V shed 0 bases, J shed 11 bases, and the junction held 5 bases outside the gene matches. Written as DNA, the CDR3 is TGTGCCAGCAGTTTATCAAGGGACAGGACTGCTTTCTTT. Amino acids: CASSLSRDRTAFF.

This clone was detected only once. The chain combines TRBV14 with TRBJ1-2, with TRBD1 matching over 8 bases. Germline V gene data show CDR1 as SGHDN and CDR2 as FVKESK. This CDR3 is 17 amino acids long. The V gene end was trimmed by 1 base and the J gene end by 7 bases; junction bases not matched to a gene: 14. The DNA of the CDR3 is TGTGCCAGCAGCCAAGGGACAGGGCTAAACGGTCTTGGTGGCTACACCTTC. Translation gives CASSQGTGLNGLGGYTF. The variable domain in full, completed from reference TRBV14 and TRBJ1-2, reads EAGVTQFPSHSVIEKGQTVTLRCDPISGHDNLYWYRRVMGKEIKFLLHFVKESKQDESGMPNNRFLAERTGGTYSTLKVQPAELEDSGVYFCASSQGTGLNGLGGYTFGSGTRLTVV.

This clone was detected only a few times. V gene TRBV11-2 combines with J gene TRBJ2-7, with 8 bases aligning to TRBD2. J was trimmed by 3 bases and V by 7 bases; bases with no gene match: 5. Germline V gene lookup returns CDR1 SGHAT and CDR2 FQNNGV. This CDR3 spans 13 amino acids. The CDR3 sequence is CASTLGTSYEQYF. In nucleotides, the CDR3 is TGTGCCAGCACCTTGGGGACTAGCTACGAGCAGTACTTC.